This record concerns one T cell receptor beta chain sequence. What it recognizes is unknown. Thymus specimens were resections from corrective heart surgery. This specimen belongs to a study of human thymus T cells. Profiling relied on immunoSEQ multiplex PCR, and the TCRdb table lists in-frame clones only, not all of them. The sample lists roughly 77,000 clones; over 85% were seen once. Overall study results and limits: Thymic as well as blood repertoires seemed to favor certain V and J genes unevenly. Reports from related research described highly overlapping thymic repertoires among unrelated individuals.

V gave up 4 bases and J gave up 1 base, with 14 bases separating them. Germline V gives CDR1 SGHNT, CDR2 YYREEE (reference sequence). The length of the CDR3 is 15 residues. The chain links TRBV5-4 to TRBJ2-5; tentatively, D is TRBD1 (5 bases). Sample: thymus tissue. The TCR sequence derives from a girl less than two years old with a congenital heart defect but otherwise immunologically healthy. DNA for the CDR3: TGTGCCAGCAGCGACGACAGCGCTCCCCAAGAGACCCAGTACTTC. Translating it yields CASSDDSAPQETQYF.